This TCR beta chain originates from a study of beta chain features in type 1 diabetes. Broader study findings: There were fewer insertions and more deletions at the VDJ junctions of type 1 diabetes patients.

Populations isolated by sorting all had purity greater than 95%. Germline V gene sequence: CDR1 SGHTA, CDR2 FQGNSA. The CDR3 is 13 amino acids. The ends were cut back, 7 bases at V and 7 bases at J, with 14 bases in the middle. This clone was detected a few times. As yet, its antigen is unknown. Isolated RNA was reverse transcribed in full, so expressed TCRB transcripts were sequenced. Clones were read by immunoSEQ multiplex PCR, and TCRdb kept only the in-frame ones, dropping some. This sample has some 500,000 clones; about 10% occur once, and the top ten carry around 0.05%. This TCR was sampled from a woman between 18 and 29 years old in good health. The sequencing sample was made of naive CD4+ T cells from blood. V gene TRBV7-2 combines with J gene TRBJ2-1; D possibly uses TRBD1 or TRBD2 (6 bases each). CDR3 coding DNA: TGTGCCAGCACCAGAGGGGGGCGGAATGAGCAGTTCTTC. It translates to CASTRGGRNEQFF.